This T cell receptor (beta chain) was captured by sequencing in a study of PD-1 blockade in classical Hodgkin lymphoma. General observations from the study: At baseline, newly diagnosed patients reportedly showed less TCR diversity than healthy donors. Still unresolved is the cause of the repertoire differences, which may be disease activity or prior therapy.

The data were produced by immunoSEQ multiplex PCR, yet TCRdb's version contains in-frame clones alone and is incomplete. The repertoire holds under 40,000 clones, with about 85% as singletons. Documented time point: newly diagnosed, previously untreated cHL patient sample. Purification of CD4+ T cells from thawed PBMCs was performed via magnetic negative selection. It was PBMCs in newly diagnosed, untreated classical Hodgkin lymphoma that served as comparison. Remarks on this clone: Its target is not known.

The specimen sequenced was CD4+ T cells from blood. This clonotype originated in a human donor with classical Hodgkin lymphoma.

The CDR3 loop reads CASSFGSPPDTQYF. CDR3 coding DNA: TGTGCCAGCAGCTTCGGGAGCCCGCCAGATACGCAGTATTTT. The chain has TRBV11-2 and TRBJ2-3; D might be TRBD2 (6 bases). The CDR3 runs 14 residues. From germline, CDR1 is SGHAT and CDR2 FQNNGV. Trimming removed 3 bases from V and 4 bases from J, with 11 bases in between.